Below are 22 T cell receptor beta chains sequenced from a single sample in a study of beta chain features in type 1 diabetes. Expressed TCRB transcripts were sequenced after all isolated RNA was converted to cDNA. Assay used: immunoSEQ multiplex PCR; TCRdb lists only in-frame clones, some missing. The sample holds roughly 150,000 clones, roughly 10% seen once. Source material: central memory CD4+ T cells from blood. The origin of the receptors is a man aged 18 to 30 in good health.

This clone was found a few times. The chain couples TRBV4-3 to TRBJ1-6; 7 bases line up with TRBD1. The length of the CDR3 is 15 residues. V was pared by 4 bases and J by 5 bases, with 5 bases of the junction left unmatched. Germline-derived CDR1 and CDR2 are LGHNA and YSLEER. Written as DNA, the CDR3 is TGCGCCAGCAGCCCCCGGGACAGCGATAATTCACCCCTCCACTTT. This gives the protein CASSPRDSDNSPLHF.

This clone was seen a few times. Compared with germline, one end of the junction differs, possibly owing to a read error. J is TRBJ1-6 and V is TRBV6-5; D is unresolved. Per germline, CDR1 MNHEY and CDR2 SVGAGI. The CDR3 runs to 11 residues. The CDR3 here is CASSTNSALHF. The CDR3 bases are TGTGCCAGCAGCACTAATTCAGCCCTCCACTTT.

The rearrangement links TRBV19 to TRBJ2-3, with TRBD1 matching over 7 bases. V was clipped by 5 bases and J by 0 bases; unmatched bases: 5. The length of the CDR3 is 15 residues. Germline V CDR1 and CDR2: LNHDA, SQIVND (reference sequence). As DNA, the CDR3 is TGTGCCAGTAGTCCGACAGGGTATAGCACAGATACGCAGTATTTT. Protein product: CASSPTGYSTDTQYF. The variable domain in full, with the rest retrieved from reference TRBV19 and TRBJ2-3, is DGGITQSPKYLFRKEGQNVTLSCEQNLNHDAMYWYRQDPGQGLRLIYYSQIVNDFQKGDIAEGYSVSREKKESFPLTVTSAQKNPTAFYLCASSPTGYSTDTQYFGPGTRLTVL.

This clone appeared a few times. V is TRBV29-1 and J is TRBJ1-2, with D hard to call. Germline V lookup: CDR1 SQVTM, CDR2 ANQGSEA. Trimming shortened V by 4 bases and J by 5 bases, and 11 bases separated the two germline ends. The CDR3 is 12 amino acids. CDR3 coding DNA: TGCAGCGTTGTCGACACCTCTTATGGCTACACCTTC. Protein product: CSVVDTSYGYTF. Complete variable domain (other parts from reference TRBV29-1 and TRBJ1-2): SAVISQKPSRDICQRGTSLTIQCQVDSQVTMMFWYRQQPGQSLTLIATANQGSEATYESGFVIDKFPISRPNLTFSTLTVSNMSPEDSSIYLCSVVDTSYGYTFGSGTRLTVV.

V usage is TRBV7-2 and J usage is TRBJ2-7, with a weak D call TRBD1 (5 bases). CDR3 length equals 14 residues. CDR1 and CDR2 (germline): SGHTA, FQGNSA. V was trimmed by 7 bases and J by 2 bases, leaving 15 bases between them. The CDR3 sequence: CASTVGTGPYEQYF. The DNA of the CDR3 is TGTGCCAGCACCGTAGGTACAGGCCCCTACGAGCAGTACTTC.

This clone was observed a handful of times. V and J are TRBV19 and TRBJ1-1, with D possibly TRBD1 on 6 matching bases. The CDR3 is 14 amino acids. The V gene lost 7 bases and the J gene lost 1 base, with 13 bases spanning the gap. The germline gives CDR1 LNHDA, CDR2 SQIVND (reference sequence). The CDR3 DNA follows: TGTGCCAGTATCCGGACAGCTAAGAACACTGAAGCTTTCTTT. This sequence encodes CASIRTAKNTEAFF.

This clone has at least ten counts. The V and J genes are TRBV5-1 and TRBJ2-7, with D unresolved. Germline lookup yields CDR1 SGHRS and CDR2 YFSETQ. Trimming stripped 3 bases from V and 0 bases from J, with 7 bases between. This CDR3 comprises 13 residues. This CDR3 is CASSSLSSYEQYF. CDR3 bases: TGCGCCAGCAGCTCCCTTAGCTCCTACGAGCAGTACTTC.

The rearrangement uses TRBV5-1 and TRBJ2-7; 10 bases map to TRBD1. CDR3 length: 15 residues. The germline V gene encodes CDR1 SGHRS and CDR2 YFSETQ. V shed 1 base, J shed 2 bases, and the junction held 3 bases outside the gene matches. The CDR3 region has the DNA TGCGCCAGCAGCTTGACCGGGACAGGGGCCTACGAGCAGTACTTC. This sequence encodes CASSLTGTGAYEQYF.

This clone was observed a handful of times. The V and J genes are TRBV5-1 and TRBJ2-3, with a possible D match to TRBD1 (5 bases). This CDR3 has 15 amino acids. Trimming stripped 2 bases from V and 0 bases from J, with 10 bases between. The germline V gene has CDR1 SGHRS and CDR2 YFSETQ. The CDR3 DNA follows: TGCGCCAGCAGCTTAGGGGCTCAAAGCACAGATACGCAGTATTTT. It specifies CASSLGAQSTDTQYF.

V and J are TRBV28 and TRBJ2-3, with D unclear. CDR1 and CDR2 (germline): MDHEN, SYDVKM. This CDR3 has 13 amino acids. Trimming left V 8 bases short and J 2 bases short, with 11 bases between. The CDR3 region is CASALPNTDTQYF. CDR3 nucleotide sequence: TGTGCCAGCGCCCTCCCCAACACAGATACGCAGTATTTT.

The chain recombines TRBV7-2 with TRBJ1-3; D not certain. The V gene lost 5 bases and the J gene lost 1 base, with 6 bases spanning the gap. This CDR3 is built from 13 residues. CDR1 and CDR2 from the germline V gene are SGHTA and FQGNSA. This chain's CDR3 is CASSPNSGNTIYF. The CDR3 DNA is TGTGCCAGCAGCCCCAATTCTGGAAACACCATATATTTT.

The genes are TRBV7-2 and TRBJ2-7; TRBD2 aligns across 11 bases. CDR3 length equals 15 residues. Trimming took 6 bases from V and 4 from J; bases not matched to a gene: 8. Germline V gene data show CDR1 as SGHTA and CDR2 as FQGNSA. Written as DNA, the CDR3 is TGTGCCAGCAGAAGAACCGGGACTAGCGGTTACGAGCAGTACTTC. This gives the protein CASRRTGTSGYEQYF.

There are a few counts of this clone. The J gene is TRBJ2-5, the V gene TRBV18; D might be TRBD1 (5 bases). The ends were cut back, 5 bases at V and 1 base at J, with 8 bases in the middle. Per germline, CDR1 KGHSH and CDR2 LQKENI. This CDR3 comprises 13 residues. The CDR3 bases are TGTGCCAGCTCATCAGGGATCCAAGAGACCCAGTACTTC. Protein sequence: CASSSGIQETQYF.

V usage is TRBV11-3 and J usage is TRBJ2-5; D might be TRBD2 (6 bases). Trimming cost V 5 bases and J 5 bases, with 15 bases left between them. Germline V CDR1 and CDR2: SGHNT, YENEEA. The CDR3 extends over 14 amino acids. DNA for the CDR3: TGTGCCAGCAGCGCCCACACTAGCAAGGAGACCCAGTACTTC. It translates to CASSAHTSKETQYF.

This clone appeared a few times. J is TRBJ1-1 and V is TRBV30; D possibly corresponds to TRBD1 (5 bases). The CDR3 totals 14 residues. Germline V lookup: CDR1 GTSNPN, CDR2 SVGIG (reference sequence). Trimming removed 5 bases from V and 2 bases from J, with 15 bases in between. This CDR3 reads CAWRLDTLNTEAFF. CDR3 bases: TGTGCCTGGCGTTTGGACACTTTAAACACTGAAGCTTTCTTT.

This clone was counted only a few times. The chain has TRBV10-3 and TRBJ2-7; unclear D gene. The CDR3 spans 15 residues. Germline loops: CDR1 ENHRY, CDR2 SYGVKD. The V gene lost 5 bases and the J gene lost 3 bases, with 17 bases spanning the gap. The CDR3 region is CAISIIDTRLYEQYF. The CDR3 region has the DNA TGTGCCATCAGTATCATCGACACCCGCCTCTACGAGCAGTACTTC.

This clone showed up many times. The J gene is TRBJ1-3, the V gene TRBV5-4, with a weak D call TRBD1 (6 bases). Trimming stripped 4 bases from V and 0 bases from J, with 8 bases between. Germline CDR1 reads SGHNT; CDR2 reads YYREEE (reference sequence). The CDR3 length is 14 residues. The chain's CDR3 is CASSAGASGNTIYF. The DNA for the CDR3 is TGTGCCAGCAGCGCAGGGGCCTCTGGAAACACCATATATTTT.

A few counts support this clone. This sequence joins TRBV20-1 and TRBJ1-2; the D is unclear. V lost 4 bases and J 4 bases, leaving 7 bases between the germline ends. Germline CDR1 and CDR2: DFQATT and SNEGSKA (reference sequence). The CDR3 totals 11 residues. The CDR3 DNA reads TGCAGTGCTATACTCGGCTATGGCTACACCTTC. It yields the protein CSAILGYGYTF.

By share of the sample, this clone is medium-sized. Here the CDR3 reads CASSQERRTSPEQFF. The CDR3 nucleotides are TGTGCCAGCAGCCAAGAGCGAAGGACGTCCCCCGAGCAGTTCTTC. The chain combines TRBV4-2 with TRBJ2-1, with unresolved D. The CDR3 is made up of 15 amino acids. Germline V CDR1 and CDR2: LGHNA, YNFKEQ. Trimming shortened V by 0 bases and J by 10 bases, and 16 bases separated the two germline ends.

The rearrangement joins TRBV7-9 to TRBJ2-3; D is uncertain. CDR3 size: 16 residues. Trimming shortened V by 2 bases and J by 0 bases, and 12 bases separated the two germline ends. The germline CDR1 and CDR2 sequences are SEHNR and FQNEAQ (reference sequence). The CDR3 sequence is CASSLSRAYSTDTQYF. The CDR3 nucleotides are TGTGCCAGCAGCTTATCTCGGGCCTATAGCACAGATACGCAGTATTTT.

This clone is categorized as medium-sized (0.01 to 0.1%). Different DNA sequences within this sample yield the same CDR3. The chain employs TRBV25-1 and TRBJ2-3, with D unclear. The germline V gene encodes CDR1 MGHDK and CDR2 SYGVNS. This CDR3 spans 15 amino acids. V was trimmed by 4 bases and J by 2 bases, leaving 13 bases between them. This CDR3 reads CASSGWPGHTDTQYF. The CDR3 nucleotides read TGTGCCAGCAGTGGTTGGCCCGGGCACACAGATACGCAGTATTTT.

This clone was counted between two and nine times. The V and J genes are TRBV19 and TRBJ2-4, with D perhaps matching TRBD1 or TRBD2 (5 bases each). Germline loops: CDR1 LNHDA, CDR2 SQIVND (reference sequence). Deletions cut 3 bases from V and 4 bases from J, with 13 bases between. The CDR3 is made up of 15 amino acids. As DNA, the CDR3 is TGTGCCAGTAGTATTATCGTCGAGGGGAAAAACATTCAGTACTTC. Protein: CASSIIVEGKNIQYF.